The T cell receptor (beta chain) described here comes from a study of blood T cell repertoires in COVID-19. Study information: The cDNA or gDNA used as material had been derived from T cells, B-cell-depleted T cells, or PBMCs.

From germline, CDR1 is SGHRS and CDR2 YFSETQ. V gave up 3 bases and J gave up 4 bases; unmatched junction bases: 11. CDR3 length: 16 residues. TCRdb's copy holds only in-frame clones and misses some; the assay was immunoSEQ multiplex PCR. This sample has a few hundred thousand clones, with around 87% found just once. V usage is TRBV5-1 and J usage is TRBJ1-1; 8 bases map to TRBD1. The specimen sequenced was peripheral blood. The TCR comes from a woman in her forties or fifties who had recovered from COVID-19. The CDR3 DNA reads TGCGCCAGCAGCTCGACAGGGGCAGCACGCGGCACTGAAGCTTTCTTT. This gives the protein CASSSTGAARGTEAFF.